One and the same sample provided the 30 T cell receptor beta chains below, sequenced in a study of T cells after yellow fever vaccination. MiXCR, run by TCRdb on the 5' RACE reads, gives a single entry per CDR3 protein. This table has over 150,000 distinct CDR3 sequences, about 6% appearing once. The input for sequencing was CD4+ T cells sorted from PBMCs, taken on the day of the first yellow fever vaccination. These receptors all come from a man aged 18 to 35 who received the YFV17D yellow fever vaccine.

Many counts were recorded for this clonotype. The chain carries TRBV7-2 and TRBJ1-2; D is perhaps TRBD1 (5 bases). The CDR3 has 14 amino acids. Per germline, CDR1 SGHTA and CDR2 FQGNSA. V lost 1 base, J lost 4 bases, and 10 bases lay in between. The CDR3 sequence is CASSLGMGGYGYTF. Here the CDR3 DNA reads TGTGCCAGCAGCTTAGGAATGGGGGGCTATGGCTACACCTTC.

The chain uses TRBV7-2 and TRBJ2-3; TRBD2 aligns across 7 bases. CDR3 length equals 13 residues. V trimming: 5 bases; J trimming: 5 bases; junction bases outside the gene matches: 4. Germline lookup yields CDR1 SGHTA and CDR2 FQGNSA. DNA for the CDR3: TGTGCCAGCAGCGGGGGGGGAGGAGATACGCAGTATTTT. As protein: CASSGGGGDTQYF.

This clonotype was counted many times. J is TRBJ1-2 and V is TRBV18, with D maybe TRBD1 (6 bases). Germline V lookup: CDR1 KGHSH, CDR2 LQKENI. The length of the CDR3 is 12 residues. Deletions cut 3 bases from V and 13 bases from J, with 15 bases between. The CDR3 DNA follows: TGTGCCAGCTCACCCGGACAGTGGGGTTTCACCTTC. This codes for CASSPGQWGFTF.

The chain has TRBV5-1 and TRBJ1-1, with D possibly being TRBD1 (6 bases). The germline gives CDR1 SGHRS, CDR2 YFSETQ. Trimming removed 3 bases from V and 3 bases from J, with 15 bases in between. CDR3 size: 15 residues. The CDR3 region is CASSSFQGPYTEAFF. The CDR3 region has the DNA TGCGCCAGCAGCTCCTTTCAGGGGCCCTACACTGAAGCTTTCTTT.

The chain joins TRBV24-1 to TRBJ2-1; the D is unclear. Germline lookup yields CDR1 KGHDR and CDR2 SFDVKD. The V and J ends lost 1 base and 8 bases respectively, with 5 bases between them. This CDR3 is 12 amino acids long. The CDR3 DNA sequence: TGTGCCACCAGTGATTTTGGCTATGAGCAGTTCTTC. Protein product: CATSDFGYEQFF.

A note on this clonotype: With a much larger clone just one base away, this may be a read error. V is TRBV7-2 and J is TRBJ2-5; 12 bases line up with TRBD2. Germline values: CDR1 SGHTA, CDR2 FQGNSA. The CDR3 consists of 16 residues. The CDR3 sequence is CVSSLDASGGAKTQYF. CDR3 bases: TGTGTCAGCAGCCTCGATGCTAGCGGGGGGGCTAAGACCCAGTACTTC.

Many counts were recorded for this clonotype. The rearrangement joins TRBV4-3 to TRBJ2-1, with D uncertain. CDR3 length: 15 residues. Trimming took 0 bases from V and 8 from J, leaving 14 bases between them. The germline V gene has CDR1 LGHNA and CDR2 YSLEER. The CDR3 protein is CASSQESQSLDEQFF. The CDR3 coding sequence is TGCGCCAGCAGCCAAGAAAGTCAGTCCTTGGATGAGCAGTTCTTC.

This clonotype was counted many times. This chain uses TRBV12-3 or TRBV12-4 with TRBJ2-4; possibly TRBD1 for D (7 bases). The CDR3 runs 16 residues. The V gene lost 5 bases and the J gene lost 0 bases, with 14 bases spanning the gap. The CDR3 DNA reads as TGTGCCAGCAGTCTCAGACAGGGACTAGCCAAAAACATTCAGTACTTC. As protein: CASSLRQGLAKNIQYF.

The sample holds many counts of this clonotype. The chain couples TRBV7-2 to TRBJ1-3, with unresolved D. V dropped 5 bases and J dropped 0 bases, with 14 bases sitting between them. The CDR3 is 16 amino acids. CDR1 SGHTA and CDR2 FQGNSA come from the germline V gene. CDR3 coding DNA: TGTGCCAGCAGCCTGAATGGGATTTCCTCTGGAAACACCATATATTTT. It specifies CASSLNGISSGNTIYF.

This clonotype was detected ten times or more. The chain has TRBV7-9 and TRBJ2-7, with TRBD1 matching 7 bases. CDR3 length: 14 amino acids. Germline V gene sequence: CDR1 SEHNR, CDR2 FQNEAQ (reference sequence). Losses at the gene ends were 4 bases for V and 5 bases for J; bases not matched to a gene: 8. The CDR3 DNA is TGTGCCAGCAGCTCACAGGGGTCTTCCCACGAGCAGTACTTC. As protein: CASSSQGSSHEQYF.

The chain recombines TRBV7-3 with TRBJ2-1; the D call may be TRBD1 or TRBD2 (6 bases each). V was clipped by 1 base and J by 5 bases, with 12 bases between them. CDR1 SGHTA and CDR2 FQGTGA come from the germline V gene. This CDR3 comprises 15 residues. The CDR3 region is CASSLNSGAHNEQFF. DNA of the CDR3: TGTGCCAGCAGCTTAAATTCGGGGGCCCACAATGAGCAGTTCTTC. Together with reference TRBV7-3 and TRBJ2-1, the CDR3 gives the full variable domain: GAGVSQTPSNKVTEKGKYVELRCDPISGHTALYWYRQSLGQGPEFLIYFQGTGAADDSGLPNDRFFAVRPEGSVSTLKIQRTERGDSAVYLCASSLNSGAHNEQFFGPGTRLTVL.

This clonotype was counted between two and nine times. The CDR3 DNA reads TGTGCCAGCAGCCCGCATGGGCTCCAGACCTACGAGCAGTACGTC. Its translation is CASSPHGLQTYEQYV. This chain uses TRBV7-2 with TRBJ2-7; D unresolved. The CDR3 is 15 amino acids. The ends were cut back, 5 bases at V and 2 bases at J, with 16 bases in the middle. Germline V CDR1 and CDR2: SGHTA, FQGNSA.

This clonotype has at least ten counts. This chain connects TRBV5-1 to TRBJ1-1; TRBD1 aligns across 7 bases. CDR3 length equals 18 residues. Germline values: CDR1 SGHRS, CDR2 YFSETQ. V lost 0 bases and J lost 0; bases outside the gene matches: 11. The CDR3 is CASSLARQGGTMNTEAFF. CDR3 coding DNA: TGCGCCAGCAGCTTGGCGCGTCAGGGGGGCACCATGAACACTGAAGCTTTCTTT.

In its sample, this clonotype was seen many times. This CDR3 is CASSGTWNTQYF. Here the CDR3 DNA reads TGTGCCAGCAGTGGCACCTGGAATACGCAGTATTTT. This chain links TRBV25-1 with TRBJ2-3; D gene unclear. Trimming removed 4 bases from V and 7 bases from J, with 9 bases in between. This CDR3 region has 12 residues. Germline loops: CDR1 MGHDK, CDR2 SYGVNS.

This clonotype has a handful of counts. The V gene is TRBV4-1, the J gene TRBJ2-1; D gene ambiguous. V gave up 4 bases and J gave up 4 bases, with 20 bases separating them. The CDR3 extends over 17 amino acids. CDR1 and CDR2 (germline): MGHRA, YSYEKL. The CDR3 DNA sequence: TGCGCCAGCAGCCGGATATCCGACTTACCCGGGTACAATGAGCAGTTCTTC. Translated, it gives CASSRISDLPGYNEQFF.

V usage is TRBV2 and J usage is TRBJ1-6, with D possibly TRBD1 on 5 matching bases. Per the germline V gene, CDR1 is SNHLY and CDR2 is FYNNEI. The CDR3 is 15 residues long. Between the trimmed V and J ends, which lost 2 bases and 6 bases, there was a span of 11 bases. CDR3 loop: CASSESGGFNSPLHF. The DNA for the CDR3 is TGTGCCAGCAGTGAATCGGGGGGATTTAATTCACCCCTCCACTTT.

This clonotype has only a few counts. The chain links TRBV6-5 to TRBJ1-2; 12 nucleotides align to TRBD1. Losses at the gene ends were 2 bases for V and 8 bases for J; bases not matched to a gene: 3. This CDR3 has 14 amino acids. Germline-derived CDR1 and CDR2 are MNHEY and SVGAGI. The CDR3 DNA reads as TGTGCCAGCAGTTACGGGACAGGGGGCCGGGGCTACACCTTC. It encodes CASSYGTGGRGYTF.

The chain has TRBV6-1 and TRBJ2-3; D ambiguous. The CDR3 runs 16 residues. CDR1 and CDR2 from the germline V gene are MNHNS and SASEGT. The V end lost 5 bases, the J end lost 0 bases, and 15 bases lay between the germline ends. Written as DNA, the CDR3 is TGTGCCAGCAGTAAAAACAGCGCCACGAGCACAGATACGCAGTATTTT. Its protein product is CASSKNSATSTDTQYF.

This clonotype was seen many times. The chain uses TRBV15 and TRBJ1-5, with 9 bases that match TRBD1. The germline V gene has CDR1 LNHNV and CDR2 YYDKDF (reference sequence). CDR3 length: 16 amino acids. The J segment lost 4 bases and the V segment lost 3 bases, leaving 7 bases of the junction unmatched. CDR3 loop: CATSRGQGVGNQPQHF. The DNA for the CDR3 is TGTGCCACCAGCAGGGGACAGGGAGTAGGTAATCAGCCCCAGCATTTT. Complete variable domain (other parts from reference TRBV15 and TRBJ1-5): DAMVIQNPRYQVTQFGKPVTLSCSQTLNHNVMYWYQQKSSQAPKLLFHYYDKDFNNEADTPDNFQSRRPNTSFCFLDIRSPGLGDTAMYLCATSRGQGVGNQPQHFGDGTRLSIL.

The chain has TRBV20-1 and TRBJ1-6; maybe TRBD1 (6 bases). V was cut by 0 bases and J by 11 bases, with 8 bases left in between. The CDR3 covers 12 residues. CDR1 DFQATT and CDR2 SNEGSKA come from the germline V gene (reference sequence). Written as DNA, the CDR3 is TGCAGTGCTAGAGAAGGGGGTCCACCCCTCCACTTT. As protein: CSAREGGPPLHF.

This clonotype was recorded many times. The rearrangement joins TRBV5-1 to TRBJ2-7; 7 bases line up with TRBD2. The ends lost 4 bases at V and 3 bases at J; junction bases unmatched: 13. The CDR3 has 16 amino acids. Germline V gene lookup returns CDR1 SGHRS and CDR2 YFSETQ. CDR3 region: CASSGGGRSKDYEQYF. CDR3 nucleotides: TGCGCCAGCAGCGGGGGGGGACGGAGTAAAGACTACGAGCAGTACTTC.

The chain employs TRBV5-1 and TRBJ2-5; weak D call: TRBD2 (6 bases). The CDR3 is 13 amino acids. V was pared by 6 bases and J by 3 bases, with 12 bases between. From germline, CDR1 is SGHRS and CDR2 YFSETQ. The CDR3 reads CASNRRGEETQYF. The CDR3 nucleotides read TGCGCCAGCAACCGGAGGGGAGAAGAGACCCAGTACTTC.

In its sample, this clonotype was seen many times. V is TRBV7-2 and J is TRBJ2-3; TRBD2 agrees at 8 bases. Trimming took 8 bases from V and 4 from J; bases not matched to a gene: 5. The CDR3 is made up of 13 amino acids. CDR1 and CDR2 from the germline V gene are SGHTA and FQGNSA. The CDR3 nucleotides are TGTGCCAGCGCGGGGACTAGGGCAGATACGCAGTATTTT. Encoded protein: CASAGTRADTQYF.

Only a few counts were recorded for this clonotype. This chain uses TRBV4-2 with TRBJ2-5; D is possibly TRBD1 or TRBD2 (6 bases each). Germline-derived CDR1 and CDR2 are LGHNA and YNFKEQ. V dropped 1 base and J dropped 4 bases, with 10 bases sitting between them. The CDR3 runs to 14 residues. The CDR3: CASSQVKGGETQYF. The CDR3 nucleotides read TGTGCCAGCAGCCAAGTAAAGGGGGGAGAGACCCAGTACTTC.

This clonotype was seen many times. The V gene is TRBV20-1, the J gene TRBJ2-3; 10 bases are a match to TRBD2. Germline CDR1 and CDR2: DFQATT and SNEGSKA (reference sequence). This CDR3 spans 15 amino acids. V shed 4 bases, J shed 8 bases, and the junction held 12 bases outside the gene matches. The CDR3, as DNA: TGCAGTGCTAAGCCCACTAGCGGGGTAGGAGGTACGCAGTATTTT. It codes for CSAKPTSGVGGTQYF.

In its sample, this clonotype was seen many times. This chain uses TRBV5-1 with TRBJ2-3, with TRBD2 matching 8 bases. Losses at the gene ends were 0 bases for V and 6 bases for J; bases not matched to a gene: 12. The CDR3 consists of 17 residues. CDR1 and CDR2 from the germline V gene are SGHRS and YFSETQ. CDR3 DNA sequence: TGCGCCAGCAGCTTGGTTGTAGCGGGGCTTGGTGGGGATACGCAGTATTTT. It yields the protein CASSLVVAGLGGDTQYF.

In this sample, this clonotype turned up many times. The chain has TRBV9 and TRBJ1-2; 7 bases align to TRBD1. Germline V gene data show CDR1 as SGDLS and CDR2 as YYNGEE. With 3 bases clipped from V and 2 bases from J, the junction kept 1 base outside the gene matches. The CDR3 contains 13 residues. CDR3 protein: CASSATGNYGYTF. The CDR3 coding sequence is TGTGCCAGCAGCGCGACAGGGAACTATGGCTACACCTTC.

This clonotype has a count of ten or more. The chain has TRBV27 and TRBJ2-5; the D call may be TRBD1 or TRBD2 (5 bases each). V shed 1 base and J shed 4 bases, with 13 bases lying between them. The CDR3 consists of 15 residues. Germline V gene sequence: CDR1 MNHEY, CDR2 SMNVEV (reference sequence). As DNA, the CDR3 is TGTGCCAGCAGTTTATTGGGGCTAGCAGGAGAGACCCAGTACTTC. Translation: CASSLLGLAGETQYF.

The CDR3 sequence is CASTPNEQYF. Written as DNA, the CDR3 is TGTGCCAGCACCCCAAACGAGCAGTACTTC. The genes are TRBV27 and TRBJ2-7, with D hard to call. Germline V gene data show CDR1 as MNHEY and CDR2 as SMNVEV (reference sequence). Between the trimmed V and J ends, which lost 7 bases and 5 bases, there was a span of 6 bases. The CDR3 covers 10 residues.

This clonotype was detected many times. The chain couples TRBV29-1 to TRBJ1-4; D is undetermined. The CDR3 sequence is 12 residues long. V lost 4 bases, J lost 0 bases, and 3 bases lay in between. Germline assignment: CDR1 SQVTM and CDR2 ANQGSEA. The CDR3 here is CSVVATNEKLFF. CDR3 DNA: TGCAGCGTTGTTGCAACTAATGAAAAACTGTTTTTT. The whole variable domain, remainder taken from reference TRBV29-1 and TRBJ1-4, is SAVISQKPSRDICQRGTSLTIQCQVDSQVTMMFWYRQQPGQSLTLIATANQGSEATYESGFVIDKFPISRPNLTFSTLTVSNMSPEDSSIYLCSVVATNEKLFFGSGTQLSVL.